This entry is about one TCR beta chain. This clonotype was seen once. The antigen this receptor binds is unknown. Per-base quality was not reported, and no clone a single base away is much larger than it. On its own, one read is weak support. Profiling of TCR beta VDJ combinations and CDR3 sequences used genomic DNA as the template. An Illumina HiSeq 2000 was used for TCR repertoire sequencing. The original methods were these. Repertoire assessment relied on Simpson's diversity index, CDR3 size and DJ length profiles, and TRBV/TRBJ rearrangement plots. The most abundant DNA sequence in the deep sequencing data was taken as the immunodominant clone. CDR3 amino acid sequences were checked for sharing across subjects and were also compared against the VDJdb database and published repertoires. TCRdb reprocessing: public reads trimmed at Q25 with fastp, clones called with MiXCR, in-frame beta chains kept. Rows merge per CDR3 protein into single entries with the most common DNA and genes. These V and J calls are TCRdb output, not the study's own analysis. The sample table shows approximately 99,000 distinct CDR3 sequences, and 40% to 60% are seen once. 25% to 35% of the sample rests with the top ten.

This sample stems from a study of CD8+CD57+ T cells in acquired aplastic anemia (dated by TCRdb to between 2017 and 2018). For the study in its entirety: DNA extracted from sorted CD4+ and CD8+ cells had a mean of about 3.2 ug, with a range of about 0.19 to 27.4 ug. Mean read counts for healthy donor samples were about 10 million for CD4+ cells and some 12 million for CD8+ cells. Broad study findings and their caveats: Between patients and healthy controls, no significant difference in CD8+ Simpson's diversity was found (P=0.060). Roughly 29 CD8+ CDR3 sequences were found in both patients and controls but appeared to be highly expressed in patients and within the immunodominant clones of the patients.

In the study, sorted CD4+ and CD8+ blood T cells from patients with severe aplastic anemia and from healthy subjects underwent deep sequencing of TCR repertoires. Ficoll-Paque density gradient centrifugation was used to isolate peripheral blood mononuclear cells. CD4+ and CD8+ T cells were sorted by FACS or magnetic beads before DNA extraction. The CDR3 has 16 amino acids, counting the end cysteine and phenylalanine. The DNA shown is the 48-base CDR3, in frame from base 1. The CDR1 and CDR2 encoded by the germline V gene (reference sequence) are LNHNV and YYDKDF. V is reduced by 2 bases and J by 4 bases, leaving a spacing of 16 bases between them.

What was sequenced was sorted CD4+, CD8+, or CD8+CD57+ T cells (not recorded which) from PBMCs. This sequence uses TRBV15 and TRBJ2-3, with no D gene named confidently. The receptor was isolated from a human donor in good health, serving as a control. The sequence in DNA is TGTGCCACCAGCAGAACCCGTGAGGTCCCCCCAGATACGCAGTATTTT. The resulting protein is CATSRTREVPPDTQYF.